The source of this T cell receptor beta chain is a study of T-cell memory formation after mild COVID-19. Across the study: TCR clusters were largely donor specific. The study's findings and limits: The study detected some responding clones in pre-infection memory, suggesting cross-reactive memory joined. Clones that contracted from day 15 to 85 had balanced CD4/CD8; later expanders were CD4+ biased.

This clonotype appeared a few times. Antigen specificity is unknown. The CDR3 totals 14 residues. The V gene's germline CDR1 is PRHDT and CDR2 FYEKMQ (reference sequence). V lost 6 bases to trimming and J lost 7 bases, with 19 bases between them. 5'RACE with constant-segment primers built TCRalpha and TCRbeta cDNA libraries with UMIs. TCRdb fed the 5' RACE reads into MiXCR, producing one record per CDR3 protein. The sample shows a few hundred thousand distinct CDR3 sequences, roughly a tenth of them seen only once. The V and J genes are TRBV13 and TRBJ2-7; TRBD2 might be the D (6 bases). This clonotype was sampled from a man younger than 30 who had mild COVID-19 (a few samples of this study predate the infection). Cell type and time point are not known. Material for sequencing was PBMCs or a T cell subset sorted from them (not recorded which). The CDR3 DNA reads TGTGCCAGCAGTGTTCTCGGTCCAGGAGGGGAGCAGTACTTC. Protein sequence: CASSVLGPGGEQYF.